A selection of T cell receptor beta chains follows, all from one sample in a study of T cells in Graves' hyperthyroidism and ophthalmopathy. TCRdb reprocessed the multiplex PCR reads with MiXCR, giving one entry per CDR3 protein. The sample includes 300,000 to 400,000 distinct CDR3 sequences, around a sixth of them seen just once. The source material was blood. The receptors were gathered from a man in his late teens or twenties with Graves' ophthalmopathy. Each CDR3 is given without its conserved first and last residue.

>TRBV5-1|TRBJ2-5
ASSRGTGGQETQY
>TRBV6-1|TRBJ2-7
ASSTTEYEQY
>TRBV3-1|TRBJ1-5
ASSQDGSYQPQH
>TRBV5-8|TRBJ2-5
ASSFDRRDYQETQY
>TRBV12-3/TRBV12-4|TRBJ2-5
ASSGGQGSETQY
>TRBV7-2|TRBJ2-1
ASSQLGAGSYNEQF
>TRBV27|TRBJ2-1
ASGVELNEQF
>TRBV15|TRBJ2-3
ATSSKGTAASTDTQY
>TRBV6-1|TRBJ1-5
ATRGGDQPQH
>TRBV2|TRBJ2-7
ASIGREGEQY
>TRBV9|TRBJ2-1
ASSPGHLDNEQF
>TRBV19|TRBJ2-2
ASTYRGSGTGELF
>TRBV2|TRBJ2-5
ASGGLAGIGYVTQY
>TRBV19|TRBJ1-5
ASSMGPGARVQPQH
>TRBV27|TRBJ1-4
ASTGGGLGEKLF
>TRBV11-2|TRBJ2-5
ASTTPRDKGKTQY
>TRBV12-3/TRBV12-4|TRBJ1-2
ASSRQLNYGYT
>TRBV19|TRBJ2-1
ASSMFGAASSYNEQF
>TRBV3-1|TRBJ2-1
ASSQDWASGGASLGEQF
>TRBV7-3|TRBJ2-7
ASRPGSDSREQY
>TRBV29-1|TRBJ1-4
SVAVSSNEKLF
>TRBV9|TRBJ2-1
ASSPYPAGGPNEQF
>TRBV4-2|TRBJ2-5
ASSPNINGETQY
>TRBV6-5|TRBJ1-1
ASSYSGGSRGNTEAF
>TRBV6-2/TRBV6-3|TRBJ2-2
ASTPIRGESGELF
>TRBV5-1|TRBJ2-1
ASSGSGSSYNEQF
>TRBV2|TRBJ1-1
ASSAHRDMNAEAF
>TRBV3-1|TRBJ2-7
ASSQPARSGTYEQY
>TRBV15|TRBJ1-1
ATSRDRRVNTEAF
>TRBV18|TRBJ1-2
ASSPSLGGDGYGYT
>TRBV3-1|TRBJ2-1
ASSQDRVGEQF